This note documents a single T cell receptor (beta chain) sequence. Antigen specificity is unknown. The cDNA was synthesized by 5'RACE incorporating 10-nucleotide random UMIs. Every sequencing run produced over 200 million TCR-beta sequences that came from 15-18 subjects. TCRdb fed the 5' RACE reads into MiXCR, producing one record per CDR3 protein. Of some 60,000 distinct CDR3 sequences detected, around 10% appear once; the ten largest clones hold around 12%. This sample is drawn from a study of neurological immune-mediated disorders. Study-wide points: No CDR3 amino acid sequences recurred among expanded clones across subjects, suggesting private repertoires in all groups.

This sample's time point: longitudinal time-point 2. Preparation of the unsorted libraries drew on 2 million PBMCs stored at -80 C. Germline CDR1 is LNHNV and CDR2 is YYDKDF (reference sequence). This CDR3 is built from 17 residues. The ends were cut back, 3 bases at V and 2 bases at J, with 16 bases in the middle. J is TRBJ2-2 and V is TRBV15; possibly TRBD1 or TRBD2 for D (5 bases each). This clonotype was sampled from a man aged 30 to 39 in good health. Source material: PBMCs. CDR3 region: CATSRGSGGGNTGELFF. The CDR3 bases are TGTGCCACCAGCAGGGGTAGTGGGGGTGGCAACACCGGGGAGCTGTTTTTT.